This section outlines one T cell receptor beta chain sequence together with its context. Its target is unknown. This specimen belongs to a study of T cells in localized non-small cell lung cancer. General observations from the study: Longer survival (overall) was linked to higher T cell density in blood.

TCRdb keeps only in-frame clones here, not all; method: immunoSEQ multiplex PCR. The repertoire has some 82,000 clones, around three quarters of them found once; the top ten carry less than 20%. The clonotype originates from a man between 40 and 70 years old with stage II squamous cell lung carcinoma. The material was PBMCs, obtained before any cancer treatment.

This CDR3 reads CASTSRSSESYNEQFF. CDR3 DNA: TGTGCCAGCACGTCTAGGTCTAGCGAGTCCTACAATGAGCAGTTCTTC. The chain couples TRBV28 to TRBJ2-1; D is perhaps TRBD2 (6 bases). The CDR3 covers 16 residues. Deletions cut 7 bases from V and 1 base from J, with 17 bases between. CDR1 and CDR2 (germline): MDHEN, SYDVKM.